This T cell receptor (beta chain) was sequenced in a study of OX40 agonist ivuxolimab in advanced cancers. For context, the study as a whole: Ivuxolimab was an agonistic, fully human IgG2 monoclonal antibody directed against OX40 (CD134), a costimulatory receptor. Intravenous ivuxolimab was administered to patients every 2 weeks at six dose levels: 0.01, 0.1, 0.3, 1.5, 3 and 10 mg/kg. Among the 50 to 55 dose-escalation patients, about 20 had hepatocellular carcinoma, some 15 melanoma, 9 renal cell carcinoma and 9 head and neck cancer. A male proportion of nearly 85% and a mean age of about 60 years, ranging from about 23 to 90, were recorded for the dose-escalation cohort. Prior anti-PD-1, anti-PD-L1 or anti-CTLA-4 therapy was permitted, and checkpoint inhibitors had been received by around 40% of dose-escalation patients. Three dose-escalation patients achieved partial responses, one with hepatocellular carcinoma and two with cutaneous melanoma. Peripheral TCRbeta sequencing aimed to test whether ivuxolimab altered TCR sequence diversity and caused clonal T-cell expansion. The monotherapy dose-escalation portion (N = 52 patients) of the phase I ivuxolimab trial is reported in the paper. The paper as a whole reports these results and caveats: Low levels of normalized T-cell clonal expansion were also shown by some nonresponding patients. On average, CD8+ T cells showed more expanded clones than CD4+ T cells after ivuxolimab. The antigen specificity of the peripheral T cells that underwent clonal expansion was not determined. In partial responders in the 0.1-3.0 mg/kg groups, normalized peripheral clonal expansion was found to be among the lowest, especially among CD8+ T cells. Clonal expansion of both CD4+ and CD8+ blood T cells was observed from baseline to week 6 at doses 0.1 to 3.0 mg/kg.

The germline V gene encodes CDR1 SGHRS and CDR2 YFSETQ. Ends trimmed: V by 10 bases, J by 5 bases; bases unmatched to a gene: 17. The CDR3 runs 16 residues from the cysteine to the phenylalanine. The CDR3 DNA has 48 bases and is translated from base 1. Genomic DNA was extracted from sorted cells for sequencing of the TCRbeta CDR3 region. TCRbeta CDR3 regions were sequenced using the immunoSEQ Assay. Not all clones reach the TCRdb copy of this immuneACCESS table, which keeps in-frame sequences only. Checked studies attribute under half of the gap to unresolved V genes and leave the rest unexplained. Within this sample are some 140,000 clones, with 90% of them counted one time only. The ten biggest clones cover roughly 0.99% of the sample. The trial excluded patients who had a history of autoimmune disease or were on systemic immunosuppression. Peripheral blood for TCR sequencing was collected from all dose cohorts at baseline, on cycle 4 day 1, and on cycle 7 day 1. Samples came from an open-label, multicenter, first-in-human phase I dose-escalation trial of ivuxolimab. Adults with locally advanced or metastatic melanoma, renal cell carcinoma, hepatocellular carcinoma or head and neck squamous cell carcinoma were enrolled in the trial. Before TCR sequencing, CD4+ T cells and CD8+ T cells from peripheral blood were sorted into separate populations.

Comment on this clone: Its recognized antigen is unknown. Base-call qualities are not available, and no considerably larger clone is one nucleotide away.

The chain was built from TRBV5-1 and TRBJ2-2; the junction holds 7 bases that match TRBD2. The specimen was CD4+ or CD8+ T cells sorted from blood, collected in a trial of the OX40 agonist ivuxolimab. This TCR came from an adult with an advanced solid tumor such as melanoma, head and neck, liver or kidney cancer. The CDR3 amino acid sequence is: CALTAVQGGVTGELFF. The nucleotide sequence reads as follows: TGCGCCCTAACAGCAGTCCAGGGAGGGGTAACCGGGGAGCTGTTTTTT.